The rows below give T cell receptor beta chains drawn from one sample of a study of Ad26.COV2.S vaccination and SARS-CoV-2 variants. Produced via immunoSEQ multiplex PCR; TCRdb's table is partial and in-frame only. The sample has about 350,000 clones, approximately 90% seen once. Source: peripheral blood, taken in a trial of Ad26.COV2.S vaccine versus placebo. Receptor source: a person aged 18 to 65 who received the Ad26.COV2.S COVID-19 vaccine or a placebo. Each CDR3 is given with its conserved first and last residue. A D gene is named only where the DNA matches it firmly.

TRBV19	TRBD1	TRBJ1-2	CASSPGQNYGYTF	TGTGCCAGTAGCCCGGGACAGAACTATGGCTACACCTTC
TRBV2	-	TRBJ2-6	CASSDRKSGANVLTF	TGTGCCAGCAGTGATCGGAAGTCTGGGGCCAACGTCCTGACTTTC
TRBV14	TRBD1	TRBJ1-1	CASSQQGTVGEAFF	TGTGCCAGCAGCCAACAGGGGACAGTAGGGGAAGCTTTCTTT
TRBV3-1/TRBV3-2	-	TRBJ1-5	CASSQYRESNQPQHF	TGTGCCAGCAGCCAATACCGGGAATCCAATCAGCCCCAGCATTTT
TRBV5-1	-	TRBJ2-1	CASTRAGGRANEQFF	TGCGCCAGCACCAGAGCCGGGGGCCGGGCGAATGAGCAGTTCTTC
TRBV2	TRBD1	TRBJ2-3	CASRKDRDFTDTQYF	TGTGCCAGCAGAAAGGACAGGGACTTCACAGATACGCAGTATTTT
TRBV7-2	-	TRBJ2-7	CASSLGSRTRAEQYF	TGTGCCAGCAGCTTAGGTAGTAGGACCAGAGCCGAGCAGTACTTC
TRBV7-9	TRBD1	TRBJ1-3	CASSQTGEGNTIYF	TGTGCCAGCAGCCAAACAGGGGAAGGAAACACCATATATTTT
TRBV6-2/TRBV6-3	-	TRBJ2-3	CASSQIWDPTDTQYF	TGTGCCAGCAGTCAAATTTGGGACCCCACAGATACGCAGTATTTT
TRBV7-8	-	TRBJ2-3	CASSLRENTDTQYF	TGTGCCAGCAGCTTAAGGGAAAACACAGATACGCAGTATTTT
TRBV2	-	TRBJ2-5	CASSEDRRETQYF	TGTGCCAGCAGCGAGGACAGACGAGAGACCCAGTACTTC